The rows below give T cell receptor beta chains drawn from one sample of a study of STAT3 mutations in large granular lymphocyte leukemia. Assay used: immunoSEQ multiplex PCR; TCRdb lists only in-frame clones, some missing. The profile shows under 25,000 clones, around 92% of them singletons. Input material: peripheral blood mononuclear cells. The source is a man aged 55 to 70 with T-cell large granular lymphocyte leukemia. Some clones in this sample may be carry-over from other donors' samples. Each CDR3 is given with its conserved first and last residue. The D gene is left open where the match is weak.

d_call,v_call,cdr3_aa
TRBD1,TRBV28,CASSLRGRRATEAFF
-,TRBV28,CASSNMGQPQHF
TRBD1,TRBV5-1,CASSLEAGGYEQYF
-,TRBV15,CATSRDPHNEQFF
-,TRBV9,CASSGRPSSGNTIYF
-,TRBV5-6,CASSLGADYGYTF
-,TRBV5-1,CASSLVGSRDQPQHF
TRBD2,TRBV5-5,CASSPGLAGADTQYF
TRBD1,TRBV30,CASTGTGSSPLHF
-,TRBV4-3,CASSLGGNTEAFF
-,TRBV11-2,CASSLDGPHNEQFF
TRBD1,TRBV12-5,CASGPRPTGSYEQYF
-,TRBV28,CASTPGDQETQYF
TRBD2,TRBV28,CASRRILAGGVIQYF
-,TRBV12-5,CASGLVLVIISTDTQYF
-,TRBV27,CASSPGFNEQFF
-,TRBV30,CALGQDSNQPQHF
-,TRBV29-1,CSVGVTETQYF
-,TRBV13,CASSLGRGLTDTQYF
-,TRBV4-3,CASSQGRRDEQYF
-,TRBV7-2,CASSLSLAGANVLTF
TRBD1,TRBV5-4,CASSTRQGAAYNEQFF
TRBD2,TRBV28,CASSLWPSGREGTDTQYF
-,TRBV5-1,CASSLVQGNTGELFF
TRBD2,TRBV27,CASSPLREVYNEQFF
-,TRBV28,CASRLTRGEQFF
-,TRBV28,CASSLMYYEQYF
-,TRBV19,CASSIPREVFNQPQHF
TRBD1,TRBV7-6,CASRPRTGGANTGELFF
TRBD1,TRBV10-3,CAISRDSEAPDTQYF
-,TRBV15,CATSRDMGLNIQYF
-,TRBV2,CASKAQGPGNTIYF
TRBD2,TRBV18,CASSPEAGEAQYF
-,TRBV7-8,CASSLGFGDEQFF
-,TRBV25-1,CASSEWSGGGTEAFF
-,TRBV5-6,CASSFLSAEQYF
-,TRBV18,CASSADGGEQYF
TRBD2,TRBV7-2,CASSLGLAGSRTGGGEQFF
TRBD2,TRBV5-1,CASSLFPVTSGSPEQFF
-,TRBV5-1,CASSIGAGINSGANVLTF
TRBD2,TRBV29-1,CSAFGTSGAQETQYF
TRBD1,TRBV7-3,CASSSSAGTGSGGYTF
-,TRBV2,CASSAAVSTDTQYF
-,TRBV5-4,CASSLGAVWSSYEQYF
TRBD1,TRBV19,CASNPGGSNQPQHF
TRBD1,TRBV7-2,CASSQTGGTDTQYF
-,TRBV7-8,CASSPESLGPRGNYGYTF
TRBD1,TRBV18,CASQQGANQPQHF
-,TRBV15,CATRESSGNTIYF
TRBD1,TRBV28,CASNLPGQEWGYTF
TRBD1,TRBV7-2,CASSLGTVGIQYF
TRBD1,TRBV5-4,CASSAAGGAPGANVLTF
-,TRBV5-1,CASSPPGLSSREQYF
-,TRBV7-9,CASSPRRIVPTDTQYF
-,TRBV5-1,CASSPTDWYNEQFF
-,TRBV25-1,CASSGRAVYEQYF
-,TRBV18,CASSPPAGVYNEQFF